These 26 T cell receptor beta chains were sequenced from one sample in a study of breast tumors, draining lymph nodes, adjacent tissues (dated by TCRdb to about 2016). Preparation of the library involved multiplex PCR. Sequenced using an Illumina HiSeq 2000. Using fastp trimming at Q25 and MiXCR clonotype assembly, TCRdb reanalyzed the public sequencing data and kept in-frame beta chains. Identical CDR3 protein sequences are pooled into one entry, listed with their most common genes and DNA. The sample table lists some 130,000 distinct CDR3 sequences, more than 20% of them with a count of one. Roughly 2.8% of the sample is taken by the ten largest. Lymph node samples were obtained from the axillary draining lymph nodes of breast cancer patients. The specimen sequenced was axillary lymph node tissue. The source of these receptors is a female donor with breast cancer. Some clones in this sample may be carry-over from other donors' samples.

To note about this clonotype: A much larger clone lies one base from this, so it may be a read error. The gene calls are TRBV4-3 and TRBJ2-1, with D tentatively TRBD1 (6 bases). CDR1 LGHNA and CDR2 YSLEER come from the germline V gene. V was trimmed by 4 bases and J by 9 bases, leaving 16 bases between them. The CDR3 is made up of 14 amino acids. The CDR3 loop reads CASSRLLGGSEQFF. The CDR3 DNA reads as TGCGCCAGCAGCCGTCTTTTAGGGGGTAGTGAGCAGTTCTTC.

This clonotype has just a few counts. V and J are TRBV30 and TRBJ1-2; D remains ambiguous. From germline, CDR1 is GTSNPN and CDR2 SVGIG (reference sequence). The CDR3 has 13 residues. With 0 bases removed from V and 2 bases from J, the gap between germline ends came to 7 bases. CDR3 amino acids: CAWSVQANYGYTF. The CDR3 nucleotides read TGTGCCTGGAGTGTCCAGGCGAACTATGGCTACACCTTC.

In its sample, this clonotype was seen many times. The chain is built from TRBV6-6 and TRBJ1-6, with 8 bases identical to TRBD1. CDR1 is MNHNY and CDR2 is SVGAGI in the germline V gene (reference sequence). The CDR3 contains 14 residues. V shed 4 bases and J 5 bases; nucleotides not matched to a gene: 1. The CDR3 protein is CASSLGQDNSPLHF. As DNA, the CDR3 is TGTGCCAGCAGTTTGGGACAGGATAATTCACCCCTCCACTTT.

This clonotype was recorded many times. V is TRBV30 and J is TRBJ1-6, with D perhaps matching TRBD1 (5 bases). Trimming cost V 5 bases and J 10 bases, with 27 bases left between them. The CDR3 covers 17 residues. Germline assignment: CDR1 GTSNPN and CDR2 SVGIG (reference sequence). CDR3 DNA: TGTGCCTGGTCGCAAATTGGGACTGCCGTTCTCGGATCACCCCTCCACTTT. Translation gives CAWSQIGTAVLGSPLHF.

About this clonotype: This may be a read error: a much more frequent sequence differs by one nucleotide. The chain combines TRBV7-9 with TRBJ2-5; 12 bases fit TRBD2. The CDR3 covers 18 residues. The germline V gene has CDR1 SEHNR and CDR2 FQNEAQ (reference sequence). The CDR3 nucleotides read TGTGCCAGCAGCTTAGGCGCCGGGACTAGCGGGTACCAAGAGACCCGGTACTTC. It encodes CASSLGAGTSGYQETRYF.

The chain employs TRBV28 and TRBJ2-5, with TRBD2 matching 7 bases. This CDR3 comprises 16 residues. The trim removed 2 bases at V and 1 base at J, leaving 7 bases unmatched. Germline loops: CDR1 MDHEN, CDR2 SYDVKM. The CDR3 loop is CASSLEAGAGQETQYF. DNA for the CDR3: TGTGCCAGCAGTTTAGAGGCGGGAGCGGGCCAAGAGACCCAGTACTTC.

V gene TRBV29-1 combines with J gene TRBJ1-1; TRBD1 is a possible D gene (6 bases). Germline CDR1 is SQVTM and CDR2 is ANQGSEA. V dropped 6 bases and J dropped 1 base, with 9 bases sitting between them. The CDR3 contains 12 residues. The CDR3: CSVRRGNTEAFF. CDR3 sequence (DNA): TGCAGCGTCCGCAGGGGGAACACTGAAGCTTTCTTT.

About this clonotype: A much larger clone is a single base away; this may be a read error. The chain employs TRBV7-9 and TRBJ2-2; D is possibly TRBD2 (6 bases). CDR3 length: 16 residues. V shed 3 bases and J shed 4 bases, with 15 bases lying between them. Germline CDR1 reads SEHNR; CDR2 reads FQNEAQ (reference sequence). CDR3 nucleotide sequence: TGTGCCAGCAGCTTCGCTTCGGGAGTTAGCACCGGGGAGCTGTTTTTT. This encodes CASSFASGVSTGELFF.

On this clonotype itself: A clone one base away is much larger, so this may be a read error. The chain combines TRBV6-6 with TRBJ2-1; 13 nucleotides match TRBD2. This CDR3 is 19 amino acids long. Germline CDR1 reads MNHNY; CDR2 reads SVGAGI (reference sequence). The V and J ends lost 5 bases and 0 bases, in that order; junction bases with no gene match: 10. The CDR3 nucleotides read TGTGCCAGCAGTGAAATTGGGACTAGCGGGAAGAGCTCCTACAATGAGCAGTTCTTC. Residues: CASSEIGTSGKSSYNEQFF.

Ten or more counts support this clonotype. The chain recombines TRBV2 with TRBJ2-5; perhaps TRBD2 as D (6 bases). The germline CDR1 and CDR2 sequences are SNHLY and FYNNEI. The V end lost 4 bases, the J end lost 2 bases, and 20 bases lay between the germline ends. The CDR3 runs to 17 residues. The CDR3 region has the DNA TGTGCCAGCAGTGGGGGATGGGGGGTGTCGGGTCAAGAGACCCAGTACTTC. It specifies CASSGGWGVSGQETQYF.

Ten or more counts support this clonotype. The rearrangement links TRBV7-9 to TRBJ2-5; TRBD2 matches 8 bases. Germline values: CDR1 SEHNR, CDR2 FQNEAQ (reference sequence). With V trimmed by 5 bases and J by 5 bases, 16 bases remained unmatched. The CDR3 contains 17 residues. The CDR3 loop is CASSRRMSGGSLETQYF. The CDR3 DNA follows: TGTGCCAGCAGCCGCAGGATGTCGGGGGGGAGTTTGGAGACCCAGTACTTC.

This clonotype turned up a few times. A much larger clone lies one base from this, so it may be a read error. The gene calls are TRBV4-2 and TRBJ2-2; the D gene is possibly TRBD2 (5 bases). CDR1 is LGHNA and CDR2 is YNFKEQ in the germline V gene. This CDR3 is built from 17 residues. V gave up 5 bases and J gave up 6 bases, with 22 bases separating them. As DNA, the CDR3 is TGTGCCAGCAGCTACCGGACTGTGGCAGGCAACGCCGGGGAGCTGTTTTTT. It is translated as CASSYRTVAGNAGELFF.

In its sample, this clonotype was seen many times. This chain links TRBV15 with TRBJ2-1; TRBD2 matches 7 bases. Germline values: CDR1 LNHNV, CDR2 YYDKDF (reference sequence). The CDR3 spans 17 residues. The junction had 9 bases not matched to a gene; V was cut back by 1 base and J by 3 bases. The CDR3 sequence: CATSRGVQASGYNEQFF. CDR3 DNA sequence: TGTGCCACCAGCAGAGGGGTTCAGGCTAGCGGCTACAATGAGCAGTTCTTC.

On this clonotype itself: A much larger clone differs from this one at a single base, so this may be a read error. The V call is TRBV6-5, the J call TRBJ2-7; no reliable D call. CDR3 length equals 12 residues. V lost 6 bases and J lost 2, with 8 bases in between. Looked up from germline, CDR1 is MNHEY and CDR2 is SVGAGI. CDR3 residues: CASSSEAYEQYF. CDR3 nucleotides: TGTGCCAGCAGCTCCGAGGCCTACGAGCAGTACTTC.

The chain employs TRBV7-2 and TRBJ1-1; tentatively, D is TRBD1 (5 bases). V lost 2 bases and J 5 bases, leaving 9 bases between the germline ends. The CDR3 is made up of 13 amino acids. Germline V lookup: CDR1 SGHTA, CDR2 FQGNSA. This CDR3 reads CASSLRGFTEAFF. CDR3 sequence (DNA): TGTGCCAGCAGCTTAAGGGGTTTTACTGAAGCTTTCTTT.

There are a few counts of this clonotype. V is TRBV28 and J is TRBJ1-2; D ambiguous. Germline CDR1 is MDHEN and CDR2 is SYDVKM. The CDR3 runs 15 residues. V dropped 1 base and J dropped 0 bases, with 9 bases sitting between them. Here the CDR3 reads CASSLLGGANYGYTF. CDR3 bases: TGTGCCAGCAGTTTATTGGGAGGTGCTAACTATGGCTACACCTTC.

The chain is built from TRBV25-1 and TRBJ2-1, with D uncertain. Germline CDR1 MGHDK, CDR2 SYGVNS. Trimming shortened V by 4 bases and J by 9 bases, and 7 bases separated the two germline ends. The CDR3 loop spans 11 amino acids. The CDR3 DNA is TGTGCCAGCAGTGGCATTGCTGAGCAGTTCTTC. Its translation: CASSGIAEQFF.

This clonotype was seen many times. The chain uses TRBV6-6 and TRBJ2-5, with D perhaps given as TRBD1 or TRBD2 (5 bases each). Trimming cost V 5 bases and J 5 bases, with 9 bases left between them. This CDR3 has 12 amino acids. Germline values: CDR1 MNHNY, CDR2 SVGAGI (reference sequence). The CDR3 loop reads CASSQGRETQYF. The CDR3 DNA sequence: TGTGCCAGCAGTCAGGGACGGGAGACCCAGTACTTC.

This clonotype occurred many times. The chain joins TRBV7-2 to TRBJ2-7, with TRBD2 matching over 7 bases. Per germline, CDR1 SGHTA and CDR2 FQGNSA. CDR3 length equals 15 residues. V lost 1 base to trimming and J lost 0 bases; unmatched junction nucleotides: 3. The CDR3 sequence is CASSLVRTSSYEQYF. The CDR3 DNA is TGTGCCAGCAGCTTAGTCCGGACTAGCTCCTACGAGCAGTACTTC.

This clonotype was recorded many times. The chain carries TRBV20-1 and TRBJ2-7; 9 bases fit TRBD1. V lost 3 bases, J lost 5 bases, and 8 bases stayed unmatched. The CDR3 sequence is 14 residues long. The V gene's germline CDR1 is DFQATT and CDR2 SNEGSKA (reference sequence). Written as DNA, the CDR3 is TGCAGTGCTAGTCAGGGGACAGGGTACCACGAGCAGTACTTC. It encodes CSASQGTGYHEQYF.

Points on this clonotype: This clone may be a read error of a much larger clone one base away. The conserved phenylalanine or tryptophan is not found at the CDR3 terminus, so this likely reflects a read error. This rearrangement joins TRBV5-5 to TRBJ2-3; D is perhaps TRBD1 (5 bases). The V end was cut by 6 bases, the J end by 2 bases, with 13 bases between. This CDR3 spans 14 amino acids. The germline gives CDR1 SGHKS, CDR2 YYEKEE (reference sequence). The CDR3 DNA follows: TGTGCCAGCACCCTGGGGCAACCCACAGATACGCAGTATTCT. Protein sequence: CASTLGQPTDTQYS.

Written as DNA, the CDR3 is TGTGCCAGTAGTATAGAAGCTAGCGGGAGTATCGGGGAGCTGTTTTTT. It encodes CASSIEASGSIGELFF. The chain recombines TRBV19 with TRBJ2-2; 10 positions agree with TRBD2. The V gene's germline CDR1 is LNHDA and CDR2 SQIVND (reference sequence). Trimming took 0 bases from V and 7 from J; bases not matched to a gene: 5. The CDR3 covers 16 residues.

This chain connects TRBV14 to TRBJ2-7; 8 bases line up with TRBD2. The CDR3 has 17 residues. Unmatched junction bases numbered 14, after V lost 0 bases and J lost 7 bases. In germline, CDR1 is SGHDN, CDR2 FVKESK. DNA of the CDR3: TGTGCCAGCAGCCAAGATCCTCCGGGAGGGCCCCTCTCGGAGCAGTACTTC. Its protein product is CASSQDPPGGPLSEQYF.

This clonotype was recorded many times. V and J are TRBV7-8 and TRBJ2-7, with D possibly TRBD1 on 6 matching bases. V lost 5 bases and J 3 bases, leaving 11 bases between the germline ends. Germline V CDR1 and CDR2: SGHVS, FQNEAQ. This CDR3 is 13 amino acids long. The CDR3 loop reads CASSLRQDYEQYF. As DNA, the CDR3 is TGTGCCAGCAGCCTCCGACAGGACTACGAGCAGTACTTC.

This clonotype has more than one count but fewer than ten. The gene calls are TRBV6-1 and TRBJ1-2, with a possible D match to TRBD1 (5 bases). The CDR3 length is 13 residues. Germline values: CDR1 MNHNS, CDR2 SASEGT. The V gene lost 6 bases and the J gene lost 8 bases, with 16 bases spanning the gap. This chain's CDR3 is CASSTRWGEGYTF. DNA for the CDR3: TGTGCCAGCAGCACCCGGTGGGGGGAAGGCTACACCTTC.

This clonotype was recorded many times. The genes are TRBV19 and TRBJ2-2; TRBD1 matches at 9 bases. V gave up 3 bases and J gave up 6 bases; unmatched junction bases: 8. The CDR3 totals 16 residues. The V gene's germline CDR1 is LNHDA and CDR2 SQIVND (reference sequence). The CDR3: CASSIGTGIDAGELFF. CDR3 nucleotides: TGTGCCAGTAGTATCGGGACAGGGATTGATGCCGGGGAGCTGTTTTTT.